One sample yielded the 19 T cell receptor beta chains listed below, sequenced in a study of tumor-infiltrating lymphocytes in primary liver carcinoma. With 500 ng total RNA as template and a constant-region primer, TCR beta cDNA was made. Three nested multiplex PCR rounds, a slightly modified ARM-PCR method, built the TCR beta libraries. TRBV1-TRBV30 forward primers paired with a C-beta reverse primer drove the first two PCR rounds, 10 cycles each. TCRdb analysed the multiplex PCR reads with MiXCR anew, one entry per CDR3 protein. Among 40,000 to 60,000 distinct CDR3 sequences, about two thirds were seen once, and the ten largest hold roughly 29%. DNA and RNA were both co-extracted from approximately 22-30 mg of bulk tissue that had not been sorted. Sequenced material: liver tumor tissue from sampling region 5. Indicated subset: tumor region T5, tumor centre. The receptors here all came from a man between 35 and 55 years old with primary liver carcinoma and hepatitis B virus infection.

A remark on this clonotype: Compared with germline, one end of the junction differs, possibly owing to a read error. CDR3 coding DNA: TGTGCCAGCGGGGACTCAAACAATGTGCAGTTCTTC. It is translated as CASGDSNNVQFF. The rearrangement uses TRBV12-3 or TRBV12-4 and TRBJ2-1; D perhaps matches TRBD2 (6 bases). This CDR3 contains 12 residues.

Concerning this clonotype itself: This may come from a read error, since a much larger clone is one base off. The genes are TRBV29-1 and TRBJ2-3; D is perhaps TRBD2 (6 bases). Trimming cost V 7 bases and J 5 bases, with 19 bases left between them. This CDR3 spans 14 amino acids. Germline assignment: CDR1 SQVTM and CDR2 ANQGSEA. The CDR3 region has the DNA TGCAGCGCTCTTCCTCCGGGAGTGGTAGATACGCAGTATTTT. Protein product: CSALPPGVVDTQYF.

This clonotype was observed many times. The genes are TRBV5-1 and TRBJ2-3; D gene unclear. This CDR3 has 15 residues. CDR1 and CDR2 from the germline V gene are SGHRS and YFSETQ. Trimming removed 0 bases at V and 6 bases at J, with 14 bases between. CDR3: CASSLGDSSGDTQYF. In DNA, the CDR3 is TGCGCCAGCAGCTTGGGGGATAGCTCCGGGGATACGCAGTATTTT.

This chain joins TRBV20-1 and TRBJ1-2; D might be TRBD1 (6 bases). Germline assignment: CDR1 DFQATT and CDR2 SNEGSKA (reference sequence). Trimming stripped 1 base from V and 8 bases from J, with 11 bases between. The CDR3 totals 12 residues. CDR3 residues: CSARAGVSGYTF. Written as DNA, the CDR3 is TGCAGTGCTAGAGCAGGGGTCAGCGGCTACACCTTC.

To note about this clonotype: This clone may be a read error of a much larger clone one base away. The chain links TRBV5-6 to TRBJ2-3; 9 positions agree with TRBD2. CDR3 length: 17 amino acids. CDR1 and CDR2 from the germline V gene are SGHDT and YYEEEE. The CDR3 region has the DNA TGTGCCAGCAGCTTGTCCAGACTAGCGGTACTGTCAGATGCGCAGTATTTT. Its translation: CASSLSRLAVLSDAQYF.

Comment on this clonotype: One junction end does not reproduce the germline sequence, and a read error may be involved. The chain couples TRBV7-3 to TRBJ2-3; no definite D call. Germline CDR1 SGHTA, CDR2 FQGTGA. CDR3 size: 14 residues. The CDR3 DNA sequence: TGTGCCAGTAGCTTAACGAGGTGCGCAGATACGCAGTATTTT. This encodes CASSLTRCADTQYF.

This clonotype was counted between two and nine times. A much larger clone is a single base away; this may be a read error. Because it lacks the conserved phenylalanine or tryptophan at the end, this CDR3 is likely a read error. The J gene is TRBJ2-5, the V gene TRBV29-1; 7 positions agree with TRBD1. The CDR3 is made up of 12 amino acids. Germline CDR1 is SQVTM and CDR2 is ANQGSEA. After removal of 4 bases from V and 5 bases from J, the junction contained 4 bases not matched to a gene. The CDR3 is CSVVGRGETQYL. In DNA, the CDR3 is TGCAGCGTTGTAGGCAGGGGGGAGACCCAGTACCTC.

A remark on this clonotype: This clone may be a read error of a much larger clone one base away. The chain combines TRBV28 with TRBJ2-7; the D is unclear. The CDR3 extends over 13 amino acids. Trimming removed 5 bases at V and 3 bases at J, with 11 bases between. Germline lookup yields CDR1 MDHEN and CDR2 SYDVKM. CDR3 loop: CASSPSAFYEQYF. DNA of the CDR3: TGTGCCAGCAGTCCGAGCGCCTTCTACGAGCAGTACTTC.

This clonotype was seen ten or more times. The rearrangement uses TRBV12-3 or TRBV12-4 and TRBJ1-5; no definite D call. This CDR3 comprises 14 residues. Trimming shortened V by 3 bases and J by 0 bases, and 6 bases separated the two germline ends. DNA for the CDR3: TGTGCCAGCAGTTTCGTAGATAGCAATCAGCCCCAGCATTTT. It encodes CASSFVDSNQPQHF.

On this clonotype: The junction and the germline gene differ at one end; a read error may be behind it. V and J are TRBV28 and TRBJ2-7; D might be TRBD2 (6 bases). This CDR3 spans 14 amino acids. The germline gives CDR1 MDHEN, CDR2 SYDVKM. The CDR3 DNA sequence: TGTGCCAGCAGTTCTCAACCCGGGAGCTACGAGCGGTACTTC. Its protein is CASSSQPGSYERYF.

Comment on this clonotype: This may arise from a read error, as a much more abundant clone is one base away. The chain is built from TRBV7-9 and TRBJ2-7; D is ambiguous. The CDR3 totals 18 residues. Germline CDR1 is SEHNR and CDR2 is FQNEAQ (reference sequence). CDR3 DNA: TGTGCCGGCAGCTTAGGTTTTGTACCTGGCCCGCCCCGGGCGGAGCAGTACTTC. This gives the protein CAGSLGFVPGPPRAEQYF.

This clonotype was seen many times. The chain uses TRBV7-9 and TRBJ2-1, with a tentative D call TRBD2 (5 bases). V was cut by 5 bases and J by 3 bases, with 8 bases left in between. Germline-derived CDR1 and CDR2 are SEHNR and FQNEAQ (reference sequence). The CDR3 is made up of 13 amino acids. The CDR3 bases are TGTGCCAGCAGCCAAGAGGGCTACAATGAGCAGTTCTTC. Protein product: CASSQEGYNEQFF.

The genes are TRBV29-1 and TRBJ2-1; D gene uncertain. CDR1 is SQVTM and CDR2 is ANQGSEA in the germline V gene. CDR3 size: 11 residues. Trimming took off 8 bases at V and 9 bases at J, with 14 bases between the two ends. The CDR3 spells CSPRLHSEQFF. For the CDR3, the DNA is TGCAGCCCCCGGCTACACAGTGAGCAGTTCTTC.

In its sample, this clonotype was seen once. A much larger clone lies a single base off, so this may be a read error. The rearrangement uses TRBV5-1 and TRBJ2-3, with 9 bases fitting TRBD2. The CDR3 has 15 residues. The germline CDR1 and CDR2 sequences are SGHRS and YFSETQ. CDR3 residues: CTSSLEREGTDTQYF. CDR3 DNA sequence: TGCACCAGCAGCTTGGAGCGGGAGGGCACAGATACGCAGTATTTT. Combining the CDR3 with reference TRBV5-1 and TRBJ2-3 gives the whole variable domain KAGVTQTPRYLIKTRGQQVTLSCSPISGHRSVSWYQQTPGQGLQFLFEYFSETQRNKGNFPGRFSGRQFSNSRSEMNVSTLELGDSALYLCTSSLEREGTDTQYFGPGTRLTVL.

In this sample, this clonotype turned up many times. The chain combines TRBV10-3 with TRBJ2-1; TRBD2 is a possible D gene (6 bases). The CDR3 contains 13 residues. Deletions cut 9 bases from V and 7 bases from J, with 16 bases between. The germline CDR1 and CDR2 sequences are ENHRY and SYGVKD. This chain's CDR3 is CAIRLEVRNEQFF. CDR3 sequence (DNA): TGTGCCATAAGACTAGAAGTGAGAAATGAGCAGTTCTTC.

Details on this clonotype: A much larger clone is a single base away; this may be a read error. The chain employs TRBV29-1 and TRBJ2-5, with 9 bases lining up with TRBD2. The CDR3 loop spans 14 amino acids. CDR1 and CDR2 from the germline V gene are SQVTM and ANQGSEA. V lost 4 bases, J lost 7 bases, and 10 bases stayed unmatched. CDR3 sequence reads: CSVGGLAGHGTQYF. CDR3 bases: TGCAGCGTTGGAGGGCTAGCGGGACACGGGACCCAGTACTTC. Full variable domain (rest looked up from reference TRBV29-1 and TRBJ2-5): SAVISQKPSRDICQRGTSLTIQCQVDSQVTMMFWYRQQPGQSLTLIATANQGSEATYESGFVIDKFPISRPNLTFSTLTVSNMSPEDSSIYLCSVGGLAGHGTQYFGPGTRLLVL.

In the case of this clonotype: A read error may be the cause here, since a much bigger clone is one base away. The gene calls are TRBV14 and TRBJ2-1; tentative D call: TRBD2 (7 bases). Trimming removed 4 bases at V and 15 bases at J, with 19 bases between. Looked up from germline, CDR1 is SGHDN and CDR2 is FVKESK. The CDR3 extends over 13 amino acids. DNA for the CDR3: TGTGCCAGCAGCCGCCAAGAGGGACGGGGGGCGTTCTTC. Protein: CASSRQEGRGAFF.

Worth noting for this clonotype: At one boundary the junction diverges from the germline segment, which might be a read error. This chain connects TRBV29-1 to TRBJ2-5, with D possibly called TRBD1 or TRBD2 (5 bases each). This CDR3 has 14 residues. Germline V gives CDR1 SQVTM, CDR2 ANQGSEA. The CDR3 loop is CRVRVEGFQETQHF. The CDR3 DNA reads as TGCAGAGTCAGGGTCGAGGGGTTTCAAGAGACCCAGCACTTC.

With regard to this clonotype: This is likely a read error, given that the CDR3 carries no conserved phenylalanine or tryptophan at its end. The V and J genes are TRBV6-6 and TRBJ1-1; no reliable D call. The CDR3 spans 14 residues. Germline CDR1 and CDR2: MNHNY and SVGAGI (reference sequence). V was clipped by 0 bases and J by 1 base, with 6 bases between them. CDR3 residues: CASSYSPGNTEAFL. The CDR3 coding sequence is TGTGCCAGCAGTTACTCCCCTGGGAACACTGAAGCTTTCCTT.